The 24 T cell receptor beta chains given below trace back to one sample, sequenced in a study of blood T cell repertoires in COVID-19. Sequencing used immunoSEQ multiplex PCR; TCRdb keeps in-frame clones, though not all of them. The profile shows about 210,000 clones, 92% of them singletons. Sequencing was performed on peripheral blood. The receptors originated from a young man with acute or convalescent COVID-19.

The chain carries TRBV10-2 and TRBJ1-5, with unresolved D. V was clipped by 3 bases and J by 5 bases, with 5 bases between them. The CDR3 has 12 residues. Germline V gene lookup returns CDR1 WSHSY and CDR2 SAAADI. In nucleotides, the CDR3 is TGCGCCAGCAGTGAATTAGATCAGCCCCAGCATTTT. It is translated as CASSELDQPQHF.

The chain employs TRBV19 and TRBJ2-1; 14 bases are shared with TRBD2. The CDR3 has 17 amino acids. Germline V CDR1 and CDR2: LNHDA, SQIVND (reference sequence). The ends lost 8 bases at V and 0 bases at J; junction bases unmatched: 6. The CDR3 sequence is CASSGTSGGRSYNEQFF. CDR3 DNA: TGTGCCAGTTCCGGGACTAGCGGGGGCCGCTCCTACAATGAGCAGTTCTTC.

As regards this clone: At the DNA level, this CDR3 is encoded by other sequences in the same sample as well. This chain connects TRBV5-4 to TRBJ2-1; D is possibly TRBD2 (6 bases). This CDR3 has 15 residues. The ends were cut back, 0 bases at V and 0 bases at J, with 7 bases in the middle. Germline CDR1 reads SGHNT; CDR2 reads YYREEE (reference sequence). The chain's CDR3 is CASSLGGVSYNEQFF. In nucleotides, the CDR3 is TGTGCCAGCAGCTTGGGGGGGGTCTCCTACAATGAGCAGTTCTTC.

To note about this clone: Other DNA sequences of this sample code for an identical CDR3. The chain is built from TRBV6-5 and TRBJ1-2; D possibly corresponds to TRBD1 (5 bases). The CDR3 is made up of 14 amino acids. Germline V gene sequence: CDR1 MNHEY, CDR2 SVGAGI. V was pared by 2 bases and J by 2 bases, with 9 bases between. In DNA form, the CDR3 reads TGTGCCAGCAGTTACAGGGGATCGAACTATGGCTACACCTTC. Its translation is CASSYRGSNYGYTF.

The DNA for the CDR3 is TGTGCCAGCAGTTTCCGTTCTAGCGGGGTTAGGACAGATACGCAGTATTTT. It specifies CASSFRSSGVRTDTQYF. This chain connects TRBV28 to TRBJ2-3, with 9 bases fitting TRBD2. V lost 3 bases and J lost 3; bases outside the gene matches: 10. The germline V gene has CDR1 MDHEN and CDR2 SYDVKM. The CDR3 is made up of 17 amino acids. Filled out from reference TRBV28 and TRBJ2-3, the complete variable domain reads DVKVTQSSRYLVKRTGEKVFLECVQDMDHENMFWYRQDPGLGLRLIYFSYDVKMKEKGDIPEGYSVSREKKERFSLILESASTNQTSMYLCASSFRSSGVRTDTQYFGPGTRLTVL.

This clone was recorded only once. Compared with germline, one end of the junction differs, possibly owing to a read error. The chain joins TRBV28 to TRBJ2-2, with D perhaps TRBD2 (5 bases). Germline CDR1 reads MDHEN; CDR2 reads SYDVKM. This CDR3 contains 13 residues. The CDR3 DNA sequence: TGTGCCAGCAGTTTAGGTATTCCCGGGGAACTGTTTTTT. Its translation: CASSLGIPGELFF.

The chain employs TRBV10-3 and TRBJ1-6, with 10 positions matching TRBD1. With 0 bases clipped from V and 7 bases from J, the junction kept 6 bases outside the gene matches. Germline CDR1 reads ENHRY; CDR2 reads SYGVKD. The CDR3 has 17 amino acids. For the CDR3, the DNA is TGTGCCATCAGTGAGTCGGGACAGGGGAAGGGAAATTCACCCCTCCACTTT. Residues: CAISESGQGKGNSPLHF.

The rearrangement joins TRBV4-2 to TRBJ2-2; 9 nucleotides agree with TRBD2. Germline values: CDR1 LGHNA, CDR2 YNFKEQ. After removal of 0 bases from V and 7 bases from J, the junction contained 6 bases not matched to a gene. CDR3 size: 16 residues. The CDR3 region is CASSQDPLAGSGELFF. The CDR3 nucleotides are TGTGCCAGCAGCCAAGATCCCCTAGCGGGGAGCGGGGAGCTGTTTTTT.

The chain couples TRBV6-6 to TRBJ2-5, with 7 bases aligning to TRBD1. The CDR3 is made up of 12 amino acids. Germline V gene sequence: CDR1 MNHNY, CDR2 SVGAGI (reference sequence). The V and J ends lost 8 bases and 5 bases, in that order; junction bases with no gene match: 5. Here the CDR3 reads CASGDREETQYF. CDR3 sequence (DNA): TGTGCCAGCGGCGACAGGGAGGAGACCCAGTACTTC.

V usage is TRBV24-1 and J usage is TRBJ2-7; possibly TRBD1 for D (6 bases). Trimming left V 7 bases short and J 5 bases short, with 17 bases between. This CDR3 has 14 amino acids. Germline CDR1 is KGHDR and CDR2 is SFDVKD. CDR3 in amino acids: CATSPQGPRDEQYF. As DNA, the CDR3 is TGTGCCACCAGCCCACAGGGACCCCGGGACGAGCAGTACTTC.

The genes are TRBV30 and TRBJ1-5; D unclear. CDR1 and CDR2 (germline): GTSNPN, SVGIG (reference sequence). The CDR3 covers 11 residues. Trimming removed 3 bases at V and 7 bases at J, with 7 bases between. The DNA for the CDR3 is TGTGCCTGGAGCCGAGGACAGCCCCAGCATTTT. The encoded protein is CAWSRGQPQHF.

About this clone itself: The CDR3 does not end in the conserved phenylalanine or tryptophan, so this is likely a read error. No DNA is shown, since the ends of the CDR3 on it are uncertain; the CDR3 is the one TCRdb lists. The V and J genes are TRBV21-1 and TRBJ2-4; no check of the table's D call, TRBD1, against the DNA was made. TRBV21-1 is noted as a pseudogene. The CDR3 is 14 residues long, ends included. CDR3 loop: CASSKWTGTGAPTR.

J is TRBJ1-1 and V is TRBV19; 9 positions agree with TRBD1. The germline CDR1 and CDR2 sequences are LNHDA and SQIVND (reference sequence). The CDR3 contains 16 residues. V lost 5 bases to trimming and J lost 4 bases; unmatched junction nucleotides: 11. CDR3 amino acids: CASSGGTGRMTTEAFF. The CDR3 nucleotides are TGTGCCAGTAGTGGGGGGACAGGGAGGATGACCACTGAAGCTTTCTTT.

V is TRBV27 and J is TRBJ2-1; TRBD2 agrees at 8 bases. J gave up 0 bases and V 5 bases, and 9 bases lay outside the gene matches. CDR1 is MNHEY and CDR2 is SMNVEV in the germline V gene (reference sequence). This CDR3 comprises 17 residues. The CDR3, as DNA: TGTGCCAGCAGTACAAAATCCGGGACTAGCTCCTACAATGAGCAGTTCTTC. It encodes CASSTKSGTSSYNEQFF.

This rearrangement joins TRBV14 to TRBJ1-1; D perhaps matches TRBD1 (5 bases). The CDR3 runs 14 residues. The germline V and J ends were trimmed by 0 bases and 3 bases, with 8 bases remaining between them. CDR1 and CDR2 from the germline V gene are SGHDN and FVKESK. Here the CDR3 DNA reads TGTGCCAGCAGCCAAGACAGGGTCTACACTGAAGCTTTCTTT. Amino acid sequence: CASSQDRVYTEAFF.

V gene TRBV7-9 combines with J gene TRBJ2-5, with TRBD1 identical over 9 bases. Trimming removed 3 bases from V and 4 bases from J; junction bases left unmatched: 3. The germline V gene encodes CDR1 SEHNR and CDR2 FQNEAQ (reference sequence). This CDR3 is 14 amino acids long. The CDR3 nucleotides are TGTGCCAGCAGCTTCAAGACAGGGGGAGAGACCCAGTACTTC. This encodes CASSFKTGGETQYF.

V gene TRBV4-1 combines with J gene TRBJ1-6, with a weak D call TRBD1 (5 bases). This CDR3 has 13 amino acids. The germline V gene has CDR1 MGHRA and CDR2 YSYEKL. Between the trimmed V and J ends, which lost 2 bases and 9 bases, there was a span of 8 bases. The CDR3 coding sequence is TGCGCCAGCAGCCAACAGGGTGCTTCACCCCTCCACTTT. Its protein is CASSQQGASPLHF.

V gene TRBV19 combines with J gene TRBJ2-7; 8 bases agree with TRBD1. The CDR3 runs 13 residues. V shed 5 bases, J shed 6 bases, and the junction held 6 bases outside the gene matches. CDR1 and CDR2 from the germline V gene are LNHDA and SQIVND (reference sequence). CDR3 region: CASSPGTGSEQYF. CDR3 nucleotide sequence: TGTGCCAGTAGTCCAGGGACAGGTTCCGAGCAGTACTTC.

V and J are TRBV9 and TRBJ2-5; tentatively, D is TRBD2 (5 bases). Looked up from germline, CDR1 is SGDLS and CDR2 is YYNGEE. Deletions cut 0 bases from V and 7 bases from J, with 13 bases between. The CDR3 contains 14 residues. The CDR3 bases are TGTGCCAGCAGCGTAGAGCCTCAAGAGGGGACCCAGTACTTC. Amino acid sequence: CASSVEPQEGTQYF. Full variable domain (rest looked up from reference TRBV9 and TRBJ2-5): DSGVTQTPKHLITATGQRVTLRCSPRSGDLSVYWYQQSLDQGLQFLIQYYNGEERAKGNILERFSAQQFPDLHSELNLSSLELGDSALYFCASSVEPQEGTQYFGPGTRLLVL.

As regards this clone: Within the sample, other DNA sequences also encode this same CDR3. This rearrangement joins TRBV5-1 to TRBJ2-2; tentatively, D is TRBD2 (6 bases). CDR1 and CDR2 (germline): SGHRS, YFSETQ. The CDR3 contains 15 residues. Trimming pared 0 bases from V and 6 bases from J, leaving 12 bases between. The CDR3 nucleotides read TGCGCCAGCAGCTTGGTAGCCGGAGGGGCCGGGGAGCTGTTTTTT. This gives the protein CASSLVAGGAGELFF.

This clone was counted once. This chain links TRBV9 with TRBJ2-1; TRBD2 matches at 12 bases. From germline, CDR1 is SGDLS and CDR2 YYNGEE. V was pared by 4 bases and J by 7 bases, with 6 bases of the junction left unmatched. This CDR3 spans 15 amino acids. The CDR3 is CASSLGLAGLNEQFF. In DNA, the CDR3 is TGTGCCAGCAGCCTCGGACTAGCGGGATTGAATGAGCAGTTCTTC.

The rearrangement joins TRBV7-2 to TRBJ2-7; D call uncertain. CDR1 is SGHTA, CDR2 FQGNSA, per germline. This CDR3 has 15 residues. Trimming removed 5 bases from V and 3 bases from J, with 17 bases in between. The CDR3 region is CASSPRAAPDYEQYF. For the CDR3, the DNA is TGTGCCAGCAGCCCCCGTGCGGCCCCGGACTACGAGCAGTACTTC.

V and J are TRBV9 and TRBJ2-4, with TRBD2 identical over 7 bases. The length of the CDR3 is 15 residues. J was trimmed by 7 bases and V by 2 bases; bases with no gene match: 9. Germline V gives CDR1 SGDLS, CDR2 YYNGEE. This chain's CDR3 is CASSVAGEGGNIQYF. The CDR3 DNA reads as TGTGCCAGCAGCGTCGCGGGGGAGGGCGGGAACATTCAGTACTTC.

This rearrangement joins TRBV4-2 to TRBJ2-7, with TRBD2 identical over 14 bases. Germline loops: CDR1 LGHNA, CDR2 YNFKEQ. The CDR3 spans 19 residues. The ends lost 5 bases at V and 2 bases at J; junction bases unmatched: 14. CDR3 sequence reads: CASSLQTGTSGSGAYEQYF. The CDR3 bases are TGTGCCAGCAGCTTACAAACCGGGACTAGCGGGAGTGGGGCCTACGAGCAGTACTTC.